This TCR beta chain was captured in a study of blood T cell repertoires in COVID-19. The wider study: Italy, Spain and the United States were the sources of the convalescent and acute COVID-19 samples.

Assay used: immunoSEQ multiplex PCR; TCRdb lists only in-frame clones, some missing. The data contain 400,000 to 450,000 clones, around 91% of them singletons. Allocation to cohorts depended on clinical history reported by the participants. The CDR3 sequence is 15 residues long. Germline CDR1 KGHSH, CDR2 LQKENI. V shed 4 bases, J shed 1 base, and the junction held 4 bases outside the gene matches. The sequence was collected from a man aged 25-45 years who had recovered from COVID-19. Sequencing was done on a sample of PBMCs or T cells enriched from blood (not recorded which). V and J are TRBV18 and TRBJ2-7; 10 positions match TRBD2. CDR3 nucleotides: TGTGCCAGCTCACAAACTAGCGGGGCTTCCTACGAGCAGTACTTC. This translates into CASSQTSGASYEQYF.